This T cell receptor beta chain was observed in a study of blood T cells in healthy people across ages. The germline gives CDR1 SGHRS, CDR2 YFSETQ. The CDR3 spans 15 residues. V shed 0 bases and J 4 bases; nucleotides not matched to a gene: 2. The authors ran a second PCR of roughly 6 to 11 cycles using a sample-barcoded 5' primer and a J-beta primer mix. TCRdb reprocessed the 5' RACE reads via MiXCR and lists one record per CDR3 protein. The sample carries 1.5 million to 1.8 million distinct CDR3 sequences, 40% to 45% recorded once. This chain connects TRBV5-1 to TRBJ2-3; 10 bases align to TRBD2. The receptor was isolated from a woman aged 18 to 35 in good health. The sequencing sample was made of blood. Written as DNA, the CDR3 is TGCGCCAGCAGCTTGGCAAGCGGGAGGGCAGATACGCAGTATTTT. This gives the protein CASSLASGRADTQYF.